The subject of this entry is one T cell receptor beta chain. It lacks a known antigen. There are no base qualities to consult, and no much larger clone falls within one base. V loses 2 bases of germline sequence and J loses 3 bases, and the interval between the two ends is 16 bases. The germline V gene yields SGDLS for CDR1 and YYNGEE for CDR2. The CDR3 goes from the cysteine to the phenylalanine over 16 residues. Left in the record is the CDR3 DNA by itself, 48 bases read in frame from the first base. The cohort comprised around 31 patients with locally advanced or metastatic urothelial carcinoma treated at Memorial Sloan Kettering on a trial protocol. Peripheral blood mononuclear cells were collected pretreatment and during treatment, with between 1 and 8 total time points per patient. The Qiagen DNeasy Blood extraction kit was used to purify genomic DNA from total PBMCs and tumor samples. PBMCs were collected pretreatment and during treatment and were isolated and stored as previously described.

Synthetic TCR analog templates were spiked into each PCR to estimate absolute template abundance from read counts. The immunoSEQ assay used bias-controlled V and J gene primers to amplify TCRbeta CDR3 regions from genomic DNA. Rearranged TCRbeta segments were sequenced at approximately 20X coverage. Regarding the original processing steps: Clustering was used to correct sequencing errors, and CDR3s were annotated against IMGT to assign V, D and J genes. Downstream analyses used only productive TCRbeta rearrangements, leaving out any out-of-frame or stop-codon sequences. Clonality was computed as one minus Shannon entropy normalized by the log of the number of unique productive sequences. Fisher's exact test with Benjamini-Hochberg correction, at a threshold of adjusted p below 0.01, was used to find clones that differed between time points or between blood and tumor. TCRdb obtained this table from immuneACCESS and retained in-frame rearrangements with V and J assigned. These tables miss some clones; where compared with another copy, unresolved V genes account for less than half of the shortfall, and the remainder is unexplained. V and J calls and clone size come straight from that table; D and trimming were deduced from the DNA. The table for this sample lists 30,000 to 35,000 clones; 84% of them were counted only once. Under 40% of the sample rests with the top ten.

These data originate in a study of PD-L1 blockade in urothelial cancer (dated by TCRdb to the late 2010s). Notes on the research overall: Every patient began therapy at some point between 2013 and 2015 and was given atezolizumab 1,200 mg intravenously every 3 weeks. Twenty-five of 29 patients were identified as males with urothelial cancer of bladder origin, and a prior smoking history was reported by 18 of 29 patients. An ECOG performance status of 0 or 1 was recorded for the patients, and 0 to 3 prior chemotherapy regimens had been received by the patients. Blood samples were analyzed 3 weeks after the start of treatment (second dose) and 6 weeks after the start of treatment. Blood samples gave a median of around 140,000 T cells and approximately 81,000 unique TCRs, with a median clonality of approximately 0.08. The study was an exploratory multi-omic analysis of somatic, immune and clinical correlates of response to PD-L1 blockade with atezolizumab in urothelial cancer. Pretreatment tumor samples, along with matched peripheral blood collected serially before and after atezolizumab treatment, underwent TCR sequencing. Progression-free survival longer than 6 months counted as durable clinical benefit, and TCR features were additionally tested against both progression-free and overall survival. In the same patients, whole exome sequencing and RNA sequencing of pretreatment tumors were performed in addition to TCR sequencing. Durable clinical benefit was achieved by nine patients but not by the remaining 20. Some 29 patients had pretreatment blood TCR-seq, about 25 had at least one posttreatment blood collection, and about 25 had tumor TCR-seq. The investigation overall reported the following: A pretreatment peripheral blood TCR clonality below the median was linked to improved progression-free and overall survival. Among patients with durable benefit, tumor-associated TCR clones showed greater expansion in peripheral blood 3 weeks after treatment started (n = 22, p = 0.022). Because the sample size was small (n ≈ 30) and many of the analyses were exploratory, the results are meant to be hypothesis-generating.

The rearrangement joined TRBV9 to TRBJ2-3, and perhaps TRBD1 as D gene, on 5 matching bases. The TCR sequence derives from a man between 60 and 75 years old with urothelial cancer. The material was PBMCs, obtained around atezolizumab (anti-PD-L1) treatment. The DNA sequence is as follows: TGTGCCAGCAGCGTGTCCCATGGCAGGGCAACAGATACGCAGTATTTT. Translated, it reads CASSVSHGRATDTQYF.